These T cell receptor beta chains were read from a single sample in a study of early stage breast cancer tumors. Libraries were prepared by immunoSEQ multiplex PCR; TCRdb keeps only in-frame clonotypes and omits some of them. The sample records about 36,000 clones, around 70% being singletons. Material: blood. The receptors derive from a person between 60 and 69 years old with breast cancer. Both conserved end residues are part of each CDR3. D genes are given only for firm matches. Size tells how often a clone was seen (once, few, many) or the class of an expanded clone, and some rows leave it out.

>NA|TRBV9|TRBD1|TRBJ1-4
TGTGCCAGCAGCGGGACTACAGGGGTCCTTAATGAAAAACTGTTTTTT
CASSGTTGVLNEKLFF
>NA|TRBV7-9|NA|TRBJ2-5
TGTGCCAGCAGCTTGTCAGAGACCCAGTACTTC
CASSLSETQYF
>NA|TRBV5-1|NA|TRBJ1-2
TGCGCCAGCAGCTTGGCCCTCACCGGGACCGGGCGCTATGGCTACACCTTC
CASSLALTGTGRYGYTF
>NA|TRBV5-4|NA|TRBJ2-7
TGTGCCAGCAGCCCTCTTCAGGGCGAGCAGTACTTC
CASSPLQGEQYF
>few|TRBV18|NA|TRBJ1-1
TGTGCCAGCTCACCTTGGAAGGGCACTGAAGCTTTCTTT
CASSPWKGTEAFF
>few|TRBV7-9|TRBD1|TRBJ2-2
TGTGCCAGCAGAGGGACAGGGGGTACCGGGGAGCTGTTTTTT
CASRGTGGTGELFF
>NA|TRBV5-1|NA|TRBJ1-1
TGCGCCAGCAGCCTAGACAGGAGGAACACTGAAGCTTTCTTT
CASSLDRRNTEAFF
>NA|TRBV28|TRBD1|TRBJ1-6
TGTGCCAGCGGACTCCCGGGACAGAAAAATTCACCCCTCCACTTT
CASGLPGQKNSPLHF
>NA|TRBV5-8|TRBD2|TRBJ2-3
TGTGCCAGCAGCTTGGGACTAGCGGGAGCCGAAGATACGCAGTATTTT
CASSLGLAGAEDTQYF
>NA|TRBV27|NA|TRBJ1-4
TGTGCCAGCAAGAATCCCAGGCTTCGGAATGAAAAACTGTTTTTT
CASKNPRLRNEKLFF
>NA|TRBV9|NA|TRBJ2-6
TGTGCCAGCAGCTCCACCCGGGTCGGGGCCAACGTCCTGACTTTC
CASSSTRVGANVLTF
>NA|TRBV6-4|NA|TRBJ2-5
TGTGCCAGCAGTGACTCAGGGGGAGCGGGCCAAGAGACCCAGTACTTC
CASSDSGGAGQETQYF
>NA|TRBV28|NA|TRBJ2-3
TGTGCCAGCAGTTTATATGAGGGTGCTAGCACAGATACGCAGTATTTT
CASSLYEGASTDTQYF